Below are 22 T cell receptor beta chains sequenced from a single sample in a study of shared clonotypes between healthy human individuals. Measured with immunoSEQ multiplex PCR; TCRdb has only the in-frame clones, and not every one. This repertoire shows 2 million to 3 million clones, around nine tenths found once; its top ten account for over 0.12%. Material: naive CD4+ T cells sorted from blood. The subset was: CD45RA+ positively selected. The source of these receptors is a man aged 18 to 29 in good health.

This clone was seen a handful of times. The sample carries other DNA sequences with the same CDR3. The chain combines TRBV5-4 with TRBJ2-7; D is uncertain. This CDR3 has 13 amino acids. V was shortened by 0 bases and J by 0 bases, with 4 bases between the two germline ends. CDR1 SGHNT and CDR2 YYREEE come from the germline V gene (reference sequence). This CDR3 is CASSLGSSYEQYF. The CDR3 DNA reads TGTGCCAGCAGCTTGGGCAGCTCCTACGAGCAGTACTTC.

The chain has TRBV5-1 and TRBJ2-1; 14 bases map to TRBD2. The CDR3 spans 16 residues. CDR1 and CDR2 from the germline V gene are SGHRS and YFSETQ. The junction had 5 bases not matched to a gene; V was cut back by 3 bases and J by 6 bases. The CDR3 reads CASSSWTSGGSNEQFF. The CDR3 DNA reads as TGCGCCAGCAGCTCTTGGACTAGCGGGGGGAGCAATGAGCAGTTCTTC. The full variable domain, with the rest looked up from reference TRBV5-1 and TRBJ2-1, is KAGVTQTPRYLIKTRGQQVTLSCSPISGHRSVSWYQQTPGQGLQFLFEYFSETQRNKGNFPGRFSGRQFSNSRSEMNVSTLELGDSALYLCASSSWTSGGSNEQFFGPGTRLTVL.

DNA of the CDR3: TGTGCCAGCAGTCGGACCCAGAACCTCCCCTACGAGCAGTACTTC. Its protein is CASSRTQNLPYEQYF. V usage is TRBV6-1 and J usage is TRBJ2-7; D is ambiguous. The germline V gene has CDR1 MNHNS and CDR2 SASEGT. Trimming took 5 bases from V and 2 from J, leaving 16 bases between them. The length of the CDR3 is 15 residues.

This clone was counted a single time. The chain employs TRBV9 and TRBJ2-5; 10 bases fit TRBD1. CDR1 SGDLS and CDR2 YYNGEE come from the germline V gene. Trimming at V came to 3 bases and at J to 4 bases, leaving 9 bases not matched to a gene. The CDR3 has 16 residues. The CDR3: CASSAGGQGTGETQYF. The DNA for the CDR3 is TGTGCCAGCAGCGCCGGGGGACAGGGGACCGGAGAGACCCAGTACTTC.

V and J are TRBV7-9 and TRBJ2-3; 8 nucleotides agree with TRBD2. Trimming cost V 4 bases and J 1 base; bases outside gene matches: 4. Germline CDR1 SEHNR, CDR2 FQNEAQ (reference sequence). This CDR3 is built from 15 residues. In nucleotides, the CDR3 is TGTGCCAGCAGCTCAGGCGGGGGGCGCACAGATACGCAGTATTTT. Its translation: CASSSGGGRTDTQYF.

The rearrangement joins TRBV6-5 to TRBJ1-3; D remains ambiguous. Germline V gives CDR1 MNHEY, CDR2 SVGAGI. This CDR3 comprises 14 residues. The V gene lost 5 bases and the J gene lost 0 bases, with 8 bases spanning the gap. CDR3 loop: CASSPRVSGNTIYF. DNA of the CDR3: TGTGCCAGCAGTCCCCGGGTCTCTGGAAACACCATATATTTT.

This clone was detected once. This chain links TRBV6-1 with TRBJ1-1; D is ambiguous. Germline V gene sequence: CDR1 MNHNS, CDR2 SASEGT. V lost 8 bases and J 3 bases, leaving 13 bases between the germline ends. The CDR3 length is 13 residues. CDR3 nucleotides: TGTGCCAGCTGTCTGCTGGGTTACACTGAAGCTTTCTTT. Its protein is CASCLLGYTEAFF.

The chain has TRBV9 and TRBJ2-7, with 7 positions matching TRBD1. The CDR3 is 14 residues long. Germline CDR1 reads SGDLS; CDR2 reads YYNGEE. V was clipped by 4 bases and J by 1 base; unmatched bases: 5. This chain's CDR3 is CASSPRQGSYEQYF. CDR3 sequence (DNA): TGTGCCAGCAGCCCGAGACAGGGATCCTACGAGCAGTACTTC.

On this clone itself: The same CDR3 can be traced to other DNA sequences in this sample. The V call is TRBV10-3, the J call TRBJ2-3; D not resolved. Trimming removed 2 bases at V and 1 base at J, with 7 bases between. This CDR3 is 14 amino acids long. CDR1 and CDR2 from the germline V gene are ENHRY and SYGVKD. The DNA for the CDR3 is TGTGCCATCAGTGAGCCCCAGGGCACAGATACGCAGTATTTT. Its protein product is CAISEPQGTDTQYF.

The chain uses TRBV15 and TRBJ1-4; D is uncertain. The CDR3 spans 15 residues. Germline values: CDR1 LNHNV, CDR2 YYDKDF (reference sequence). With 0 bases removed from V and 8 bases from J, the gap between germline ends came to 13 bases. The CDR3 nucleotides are TGTGCCACCAGCAGAGATTACGGGCGAAACGAAAAACTGTTTTTT. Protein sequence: CATSRDYGRNEKLFF.

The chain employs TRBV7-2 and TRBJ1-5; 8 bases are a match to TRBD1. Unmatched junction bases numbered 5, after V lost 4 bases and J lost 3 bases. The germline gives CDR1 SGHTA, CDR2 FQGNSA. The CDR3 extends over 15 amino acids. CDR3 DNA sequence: TGTGCCAGCAGCTCGTGGACAGGGACCAATCAGCCCCAGCATTTT. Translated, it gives CASSSWTGTNQPQHF.

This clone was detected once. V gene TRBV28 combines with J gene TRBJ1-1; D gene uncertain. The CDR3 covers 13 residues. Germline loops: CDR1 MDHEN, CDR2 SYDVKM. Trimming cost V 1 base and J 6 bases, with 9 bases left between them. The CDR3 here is CASSLFYSAEAFF. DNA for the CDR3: TGTGCCAGCAGTTTATTCTACAGTGCTGAAGCTTTCTTT.

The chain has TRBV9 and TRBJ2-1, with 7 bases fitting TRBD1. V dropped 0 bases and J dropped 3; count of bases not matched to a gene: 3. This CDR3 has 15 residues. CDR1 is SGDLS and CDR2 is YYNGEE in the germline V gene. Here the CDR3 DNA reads TGTGCCAGCAGCGTAGAGGACAGGAGCTACAATGAGCAGTTCTTC. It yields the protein CASSVEDRSYNEQFF.

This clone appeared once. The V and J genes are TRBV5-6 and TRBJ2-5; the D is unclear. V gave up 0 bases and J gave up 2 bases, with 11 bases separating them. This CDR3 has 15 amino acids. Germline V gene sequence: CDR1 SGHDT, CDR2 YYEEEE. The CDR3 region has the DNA TGTGCCAGCAGCTTGGCGGGTCTGGGGCAAGAGACCCAGTACTTC. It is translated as CASSLAGLGQETQYF.

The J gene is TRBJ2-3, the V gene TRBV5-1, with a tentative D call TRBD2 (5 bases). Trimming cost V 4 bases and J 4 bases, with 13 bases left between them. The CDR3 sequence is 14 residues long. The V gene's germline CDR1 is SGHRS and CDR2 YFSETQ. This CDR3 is CASSPTLSADTQYF. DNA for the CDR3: TGCGCCAGCAGCCCCACCCTTAGCGCAGATACGCAGTATTTT.

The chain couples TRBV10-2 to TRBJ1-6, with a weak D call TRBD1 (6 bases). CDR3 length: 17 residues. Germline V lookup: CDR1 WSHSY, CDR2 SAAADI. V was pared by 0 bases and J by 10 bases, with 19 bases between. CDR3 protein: CASSESTSTGGGSPLHF. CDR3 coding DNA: TGCGCCAGCAGTGAGTCGACTTCGACAGGAGGGGGATCACCCCTCCACTTT.

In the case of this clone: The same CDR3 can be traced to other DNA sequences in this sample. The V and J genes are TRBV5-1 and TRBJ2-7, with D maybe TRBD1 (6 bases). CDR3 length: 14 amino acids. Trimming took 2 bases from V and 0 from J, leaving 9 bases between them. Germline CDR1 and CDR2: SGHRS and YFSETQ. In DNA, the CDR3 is TGCGCCAGCAGCTTTACAGGGTTCTCCTACGAGCAGTACTTC. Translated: CASSFTGFSYEQYF.

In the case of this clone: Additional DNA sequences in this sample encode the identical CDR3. The CDR3 nucleotides read TGTGCCAGCAGACCCGGGACAGCCCGTGGGGAGACCCAGTACTTC. This gives the protein CASRPGTARGETQYF. This chain connects TRBV6-5 to TRBJ2-5; 7 nucleotides match TRBD1. Germline trimming cut 6 bases from V and 5 bases from J; bases unmatched to any gene: 12. This CDR3 spans 15 amino acids. Per germline, CDR1 MNHEY and CDR2 SVGAGI.

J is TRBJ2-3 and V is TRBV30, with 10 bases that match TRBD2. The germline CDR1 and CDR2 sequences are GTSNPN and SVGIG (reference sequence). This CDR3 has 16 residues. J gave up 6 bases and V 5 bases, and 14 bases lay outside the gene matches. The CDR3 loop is CAWSALAGGPGDTQYF. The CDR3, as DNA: TGTGCCTGGTCTGCCTTAGCGGGGGGACCAGGGGATACGCAGTATTTT. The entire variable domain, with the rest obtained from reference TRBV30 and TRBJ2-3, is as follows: SQTIHQWPATLVQPVGSPLSLECTVEGTSNPNLYWYRQAAGRGLQLLFYSVGIGQISSEVPQNLSASRPQDRQFILSSKKLLLSDSGFYLCAWSALAGGPGDTQYFGPGTRLTVL.

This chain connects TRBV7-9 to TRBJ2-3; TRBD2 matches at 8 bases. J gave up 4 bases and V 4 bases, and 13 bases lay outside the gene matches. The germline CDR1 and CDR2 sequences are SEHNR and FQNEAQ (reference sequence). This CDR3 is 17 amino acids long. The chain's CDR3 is CASSSPPGGARADTQYF. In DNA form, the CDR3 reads TGTGCCAGCAGCTCCCCGCCGGGAGGGGCTAGGGCAGATACGCAGTATTTT.

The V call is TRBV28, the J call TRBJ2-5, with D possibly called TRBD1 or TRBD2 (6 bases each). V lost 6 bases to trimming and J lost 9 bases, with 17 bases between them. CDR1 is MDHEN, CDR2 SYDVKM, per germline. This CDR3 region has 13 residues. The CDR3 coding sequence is TGTGCCAGCAGCCGGGGGCCTACACAGGCCCAGTACTTC. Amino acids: CASSRGPTQAQYF.

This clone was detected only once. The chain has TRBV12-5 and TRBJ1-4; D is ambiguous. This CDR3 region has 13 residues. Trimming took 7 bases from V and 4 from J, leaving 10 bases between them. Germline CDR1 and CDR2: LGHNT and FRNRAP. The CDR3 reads CASAPANNEKLFF. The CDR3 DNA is TGTGCTAGTGCTCCCGCCAATAATGAAAAACTGTTTTTT.